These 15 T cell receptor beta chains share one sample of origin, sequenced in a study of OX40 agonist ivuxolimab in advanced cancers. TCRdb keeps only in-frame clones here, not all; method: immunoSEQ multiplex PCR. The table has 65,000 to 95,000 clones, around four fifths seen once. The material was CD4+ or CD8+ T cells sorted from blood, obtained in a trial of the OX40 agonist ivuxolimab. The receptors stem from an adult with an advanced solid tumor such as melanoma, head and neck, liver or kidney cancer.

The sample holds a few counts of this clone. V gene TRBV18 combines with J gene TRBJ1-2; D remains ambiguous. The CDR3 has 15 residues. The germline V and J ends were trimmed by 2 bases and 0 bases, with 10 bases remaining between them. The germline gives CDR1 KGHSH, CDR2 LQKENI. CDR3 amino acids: CASSPTQATNYGYTF. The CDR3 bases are TGTGCCAGCTCACCAACCCAGGCAACTAACTATGGCTACACCTTC. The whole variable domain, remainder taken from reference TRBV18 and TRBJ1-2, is NAGVMQNPRHLVRRRGQEARLRCSPMKGHSHVYWYRQLPEEGLKFMVYLQKENIIDESGMPKERFSAEFPKEGPSILRIQQVVRGDSAAYFCASSPTQATNYGYTFGSGTRLTVV.

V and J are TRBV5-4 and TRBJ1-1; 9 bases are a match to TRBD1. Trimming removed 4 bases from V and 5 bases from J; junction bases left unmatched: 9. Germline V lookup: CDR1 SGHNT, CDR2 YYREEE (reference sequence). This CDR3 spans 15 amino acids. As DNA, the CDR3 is TGTGCCAGCAGCCGACAGGGGGGGTCGGAGACTGAAGCTTTCTTT. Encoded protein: CASSRQGGSETEAFF.

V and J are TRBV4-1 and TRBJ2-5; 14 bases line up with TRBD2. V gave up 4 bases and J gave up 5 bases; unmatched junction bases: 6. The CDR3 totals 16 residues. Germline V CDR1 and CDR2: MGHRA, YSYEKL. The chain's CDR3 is CASSRLAGGGLETQYF. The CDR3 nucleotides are TGCGCCAGCAGCCGACTAGCGGGGGGGGGTCTGGAGACCCAGTACTTC.

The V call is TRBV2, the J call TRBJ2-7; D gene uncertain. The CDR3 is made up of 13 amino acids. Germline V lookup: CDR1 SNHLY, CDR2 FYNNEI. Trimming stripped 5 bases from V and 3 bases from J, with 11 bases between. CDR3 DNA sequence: TGTGCCAGCAGTCTCAGGTCCAACTACGAGCAGTACTTC. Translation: CASSLRSNYEQYF.

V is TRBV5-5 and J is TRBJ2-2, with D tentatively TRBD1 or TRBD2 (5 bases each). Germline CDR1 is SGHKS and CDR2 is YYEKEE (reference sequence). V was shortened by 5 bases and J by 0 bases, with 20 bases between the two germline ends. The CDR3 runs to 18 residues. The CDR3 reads CASSVHPQGAANTGELFF. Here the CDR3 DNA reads TGTGCCAGCAGTGTCCACCCCCAGGGAGCGGCGAACACCGGGGAGCTGTTTTTT. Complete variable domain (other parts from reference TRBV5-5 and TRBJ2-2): DAGVTQSPTHLIKTRGQQVTLRCSPISGHKSVSWYQQVLGQGPQFIFQYYEKEERGRGNFPDRFSARQFPNYSSELNVNALLLGDSALYLCASSVHPQGAANTGELFFGEGSRLTVL.

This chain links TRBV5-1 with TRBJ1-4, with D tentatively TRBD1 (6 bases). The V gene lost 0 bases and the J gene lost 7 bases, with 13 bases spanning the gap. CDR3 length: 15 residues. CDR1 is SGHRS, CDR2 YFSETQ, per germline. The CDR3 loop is CASSLDRGLSEKLFF. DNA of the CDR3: TGCGCCAGCAGCTTGGATCGGGGGCTGAGTGAAAAACTGTTTTTT.

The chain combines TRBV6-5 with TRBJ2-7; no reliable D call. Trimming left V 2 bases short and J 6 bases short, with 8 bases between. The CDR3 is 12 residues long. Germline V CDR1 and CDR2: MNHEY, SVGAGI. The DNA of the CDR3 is TGTGCCAGCAGTTACCCCCCCGGCGAGCAGTACTTC. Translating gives CASSYPPGEQYF.

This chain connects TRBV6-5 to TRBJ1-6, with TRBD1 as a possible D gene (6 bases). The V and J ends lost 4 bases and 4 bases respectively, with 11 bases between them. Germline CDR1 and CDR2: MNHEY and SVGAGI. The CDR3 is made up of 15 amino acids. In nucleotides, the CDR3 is TGTGCCAGCAGTTTGCAGGGGCCTTATAATTCACCCCTCCACTTT. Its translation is CASSLQGPYNSPLHF.

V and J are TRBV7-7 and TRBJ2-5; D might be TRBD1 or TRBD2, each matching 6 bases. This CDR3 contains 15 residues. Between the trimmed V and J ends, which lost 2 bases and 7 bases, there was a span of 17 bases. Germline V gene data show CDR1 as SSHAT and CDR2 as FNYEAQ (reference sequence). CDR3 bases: TGTGCCAGCAGCTTAATCGGGGGCCCGGTTTCGACCCAGTACTTC. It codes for CASSLIGGPVSTQYF.

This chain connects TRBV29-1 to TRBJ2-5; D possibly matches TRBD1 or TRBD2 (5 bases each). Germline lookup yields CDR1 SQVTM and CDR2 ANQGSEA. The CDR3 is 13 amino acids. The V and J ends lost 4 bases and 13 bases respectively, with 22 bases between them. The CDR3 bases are TGCAGCGTTGTTAAGTTAGGGACCGGGGTTCCGTACTTC. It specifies CSVVKLGTGVPYF.

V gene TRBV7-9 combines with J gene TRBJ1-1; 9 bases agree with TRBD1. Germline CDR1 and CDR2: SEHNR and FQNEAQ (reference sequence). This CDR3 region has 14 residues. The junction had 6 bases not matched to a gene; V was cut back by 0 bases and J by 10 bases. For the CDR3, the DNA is TGTGCCAGCAGCTTAGCGGGGACAGGGAAGGCAGCTTTCTTT. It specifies CASSLAGTGKAAFF.

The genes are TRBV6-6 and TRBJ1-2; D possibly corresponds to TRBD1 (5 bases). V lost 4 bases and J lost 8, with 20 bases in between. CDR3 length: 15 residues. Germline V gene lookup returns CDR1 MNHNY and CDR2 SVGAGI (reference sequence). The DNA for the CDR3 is TGTGCCAGCAGTTCCAAGACAGTCTATGGGGCCGGCTACACCTTC. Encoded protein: CASSSKTVYGAGYTF.

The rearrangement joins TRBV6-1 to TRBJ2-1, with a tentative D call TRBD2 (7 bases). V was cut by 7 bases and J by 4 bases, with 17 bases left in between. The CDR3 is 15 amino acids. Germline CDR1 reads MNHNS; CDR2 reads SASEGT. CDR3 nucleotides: TGTGCCAGCAAGAGGGGGGGGAGCGGTTACAATGAGCAGTTCTTC. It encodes CASKRGGSGYNEQFF.

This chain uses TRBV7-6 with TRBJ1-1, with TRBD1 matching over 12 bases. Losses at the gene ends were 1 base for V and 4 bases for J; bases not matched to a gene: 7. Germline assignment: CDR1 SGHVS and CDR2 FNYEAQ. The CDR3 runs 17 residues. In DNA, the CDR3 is TGTGCCAGCAGCTTAGGGGACAGGGGGCTATTGGGCACTGAAGCTTTCTTT. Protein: CASSLGDRGLLGTEAFF.

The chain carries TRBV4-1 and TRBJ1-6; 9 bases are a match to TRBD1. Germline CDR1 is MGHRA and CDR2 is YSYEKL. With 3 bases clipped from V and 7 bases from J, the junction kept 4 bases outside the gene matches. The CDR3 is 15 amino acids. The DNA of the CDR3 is TGCGCCAGCAGCCAGGGGGACAGGGAGAATTCACCCCTCCACTTT. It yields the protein CASSQGDRENSPLHF.